The source of this TCR beta chain is a study of shared T cell receptors in the human thymus. The assay was immunoSEQ multiplex PCR, and TCRdb's table has in-frame clones only and misses some. This table holds 600,000 or so clones, around 87% found once. With V trimmed by 10 bases and J by 5 bases, 7 bases remained unmatched. The CDR3 loop spans 14 amino acids. Germline CDR1 and CDR2: SGHTA and FQGNSA. These same records also appear under a second study, on human thymus T cells. As reported in that work: Thymic material originated from resections removed in the course of corrective heart surgery.

The sequence came from a boy less than two years old with a congenital heart defect. The rearrangement uses TRBV7-2 and TRBJ2-1; TRBD2 agrees at 11 bases. The sample consisted of thymocytes. DNA of the CDR3: TGTGCCACCCGACCGGGACTAGCGGACAATGAGCAGTTCTTC. Protein sequence: CATRPGLADNEQFF. The whole variable domain, filled in from reference TRBV7-2 and TRBJ2-1, reads GAGVSQSPSNKVTEKGKDVELRCDPISGHTALYWYRQSLGQGLEFLIYFQGNSAPDKSGLPSDRFSAERTGGSVSTLTIQRTQQEDSAVYLCATRPGLADNEQFFGPGTRLTVL.